The present T cell receptor (beta chain) was sequenced within a study of blood T cell repertoires in COVID-19 (dated by TCRdb to about 2020). Some background on the complete study: Collaborator samples came from the United States, Italy and Spain and covered acute and convalescent phases of COVID-19. The prospective study material was composed of cDNA or gDNA derived from T cells, B-cell-depleted T cells, or PBMCs. Deeply sampled blood TCRbeta repertoires from subjects exposed to, actively infected with, or recovered from COVID-19 were included in the dataset. A freely available public database, intended as a resource for researchers studying the immune response to SARS-CoV-2, is where the repertoires were released. The samples were drawn from two sources: the first 160 participants of the ongoing ImmuneRACE study, and some 1,300 subjects contributed by 6 global collaborators. The sample metadata nearly always contained a de-identified subject ID, COVID-19 status, age in years and sex. Where HLA class I and class II types were available, the types were taken from metadata supplied by the sample provider, not from assay-based typing.

At one collaborating source in Seattle, patients were enrolled during active infection and were followed longitudinally through the course of disease. Collaborating institutions collected whole blood in K2EDTA tubes following their own protocols. For TCRbeta analysis, collaborators shipped samples as frozen whole blood, isolated PBMCs, or DNA extracted from either of those sample types. The study at large found these results: The amount of clinical and demographic metadata varied by source and participant and was provided uncurated.

As concerns this clone: The antigen it recognizes is unknown. One base away there is no much larger clone; base qualities are not given.

Via the germline V gene (reference sequence), CDR1 is SGHNT and CDR2 YYREEE. From cysteine to phenylalanine, the CDR3 is 16 amino acids long. Only the CDR3 region is kept as DNA, spanning 48 bases read in frame from base 1. Here V drops 0 bases and J drops 6 bases, and the junction holds 2 bases not matched to any gene. The immunoSEQ Assay, a bias-controlled multiplex PCR, was used to amplify TCRbeta CDR3 regions from genomic DNA. Under the source paper's analysis protocol: Within the assay, amplification of reference gene primers was used to estimate how many nucleated cells each sample contained. To quantify the absolute abundance of each unique TCRbeta CDR3 rearrangement, sequence reads were collapsed and filtered. For each sample, productive Simpson clonality was calculated by taking the square root of Simpson's diversity index across productive rearrangements. TCRdb stores this immuneACCESS table with in-frame sequences only. Part of the clones is absent; in the studies checked, under half of the shortfall reflects unresolved V genes, and no reason is known for the rest. The DNA was the basis for D and trimming; V, J and clone size are from that table. Across this sample there are a few hundred thousand clones, with 80% to 90% seen only once. Of the sample, around 3% falls within the top ten clones.

The chain uses TRBV5-4 and TRBJ2-2, with 13 bases matching TRBD2. This clonotype was sampled from a woman under 40 with COVID-19, enrolled during active disease. Sequenced input: peripheral blood. CDR3 reads: CASSLGGLAGSGELFF. The DNA sequence reads TGTGCCAGCAGCTTGGGGGGACTAGCGGGATCCGGGGAGCTGTTTTTT.